This T cell receptor (beta chain) derives from a study of blood T cell repertoires in COVID-19. Study information: PBMCs, B-cell-depleted T cells, or T cells were the source of the cDNA or gDNA that made up the material.

Germline CDR1 is SGHVS and CDR2 is FQNEAQ. V was clipped by 7 bases and J by 0 bases; unmatched bases: 12. The CDR3 loop spans 18 amino acids. The repertoire was sequenced with immunoSEQ multiplex PCR; TCRdb's copy has only in-frame clones and lacks some. The repertoire holds 35,000 to 45,000 clones, with roughly 92% as singletons. Followed over time, Seattle patients had been enrolled while infection was active. The sequence was collected from a man in his fifties with COVID-19, enrolled during active disease. The genes are TRBV7-8 and TRBJ2-6, with 7 bases identical to TRBD1. Sequencing was performed on peripheral blood. CDR3 residues: CASIRTGRAPSGANVLTF. DNA for the CDR3: TGTGCCAGCATCCGGACAGGCAGGGCCCCCTCTGGGGCCAACGTCCTGACTTTC.